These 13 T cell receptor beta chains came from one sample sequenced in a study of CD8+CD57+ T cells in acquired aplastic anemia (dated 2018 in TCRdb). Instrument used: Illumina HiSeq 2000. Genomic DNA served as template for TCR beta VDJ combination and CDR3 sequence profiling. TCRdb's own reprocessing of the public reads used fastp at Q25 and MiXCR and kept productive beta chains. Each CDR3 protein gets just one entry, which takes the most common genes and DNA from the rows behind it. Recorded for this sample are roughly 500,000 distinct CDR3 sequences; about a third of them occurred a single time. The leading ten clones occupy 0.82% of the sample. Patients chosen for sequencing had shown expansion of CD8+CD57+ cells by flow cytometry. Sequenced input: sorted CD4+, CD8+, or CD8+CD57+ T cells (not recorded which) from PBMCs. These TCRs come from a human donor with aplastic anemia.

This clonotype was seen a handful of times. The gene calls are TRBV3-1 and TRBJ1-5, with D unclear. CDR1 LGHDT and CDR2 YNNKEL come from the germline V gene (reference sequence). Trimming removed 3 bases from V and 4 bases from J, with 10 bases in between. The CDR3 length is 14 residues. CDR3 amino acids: CASSHNTANQPQHF. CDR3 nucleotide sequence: TGTGCCAGCAGCCACAATACAGCAAATCAGCCCCAGCATTTT.

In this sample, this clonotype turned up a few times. CDR3 DNA: TGTGCCACCAGCAGTGGAGGACTAGCTCGGCACGAGCAGTACTTC. Translated, it gives CATSSGGLARHEQYF. The rearrangement uses TRBV15 and TRBJ2-7; 8 nucleotides agree with TRBD2. Germline V gene lookup returns CDR1 LNHNV and CDR2 YYDKDF (reference sequence). The junction had 9 bases not matched to a gene; V was cut back by 3 bases and J by 5 bases. The CDR3 is 15 residues long.

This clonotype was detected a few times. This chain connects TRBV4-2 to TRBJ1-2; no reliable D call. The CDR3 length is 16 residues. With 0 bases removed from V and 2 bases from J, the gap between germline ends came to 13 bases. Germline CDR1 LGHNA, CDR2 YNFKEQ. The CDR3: CASSQDLGSKNYGYTF. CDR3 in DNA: TGTGCCAGCAGCCAAGATCTTGGAAGCAAGAACTATGGCTACACCTTC.

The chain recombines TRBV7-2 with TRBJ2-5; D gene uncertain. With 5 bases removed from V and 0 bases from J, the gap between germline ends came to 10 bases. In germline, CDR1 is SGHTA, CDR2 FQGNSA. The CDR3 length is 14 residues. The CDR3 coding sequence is TGTGCCAGCAGCGCCTACTATTACCAAGAGACCCAGTACTTC. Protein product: CASSAYYYQETQYF.

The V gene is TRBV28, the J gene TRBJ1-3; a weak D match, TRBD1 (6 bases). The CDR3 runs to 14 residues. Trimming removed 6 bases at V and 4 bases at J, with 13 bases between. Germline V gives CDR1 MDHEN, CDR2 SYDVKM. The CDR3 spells CASRGQFAGNTIYF. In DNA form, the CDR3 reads TGTGCCAGCAGAGGACAGTTCGCGGGAAACACCATATATTTT.

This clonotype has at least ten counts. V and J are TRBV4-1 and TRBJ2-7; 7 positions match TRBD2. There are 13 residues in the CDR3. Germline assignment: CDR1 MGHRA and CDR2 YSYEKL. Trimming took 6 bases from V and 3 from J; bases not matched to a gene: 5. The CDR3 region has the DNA TGCGCCAGCAGGGGTAGCGGGCTCTACGAGCAGTACTTC. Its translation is CASRGSGLYEQYF.

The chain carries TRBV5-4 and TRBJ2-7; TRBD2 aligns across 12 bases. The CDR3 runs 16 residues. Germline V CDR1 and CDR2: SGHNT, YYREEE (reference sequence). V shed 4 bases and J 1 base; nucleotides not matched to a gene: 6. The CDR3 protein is CASSPPGTSGSYEQYF. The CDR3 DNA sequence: TGTGCCAGCAGCCCACCCGGGACTAGCGGGTCCTACGAGCAGTACTTC.

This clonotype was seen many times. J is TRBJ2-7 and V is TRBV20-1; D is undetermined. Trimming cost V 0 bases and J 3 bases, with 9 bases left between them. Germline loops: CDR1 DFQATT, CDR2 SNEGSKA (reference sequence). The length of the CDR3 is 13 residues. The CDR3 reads CSARDAPHYEQYF. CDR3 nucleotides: TGCAGTGCTAGAGATGCGCCTCACTACGAGCAGTACTTC.

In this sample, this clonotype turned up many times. CDR3 amino acids: CASTVGPSFNQPQHF. CDR3 in DNA: TGTGCCAGCACGGTAGGCCCGAGTTTCAATCAGCCCCAGCATTTT. J is TRBJ1-5 and V is TRBV2; D is uncertain. Germline assignment: CDR1 SNHLY and CDR2 FYNNEI. V shed 7 bases and J shed 3 bases, with 16 bases lying between them. This CDR3 has 15 amino acids.

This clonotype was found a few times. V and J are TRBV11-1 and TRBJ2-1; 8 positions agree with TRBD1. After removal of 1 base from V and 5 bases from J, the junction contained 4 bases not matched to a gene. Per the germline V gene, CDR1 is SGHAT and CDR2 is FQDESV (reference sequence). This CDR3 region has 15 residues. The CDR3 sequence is CASSLGRGLNNEQFF. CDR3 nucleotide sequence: TGTGCCAGCAGCTTAGGCAGGGGGCTAAACAATGAGCAGTTCTTC.

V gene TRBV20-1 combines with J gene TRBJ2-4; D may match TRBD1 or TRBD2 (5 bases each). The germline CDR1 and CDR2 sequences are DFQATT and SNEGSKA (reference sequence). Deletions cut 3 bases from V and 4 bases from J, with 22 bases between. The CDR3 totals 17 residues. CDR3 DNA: TGCAGTGCTAGTAGGGACCCAAGAATACTCGCTAAAAACATTCAGTACTTC. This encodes CSASRDPRILAKNIQYF.

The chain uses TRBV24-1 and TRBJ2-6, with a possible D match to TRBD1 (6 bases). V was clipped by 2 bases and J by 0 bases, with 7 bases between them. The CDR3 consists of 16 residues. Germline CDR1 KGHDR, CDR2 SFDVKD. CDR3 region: CATSDYRVSGANVLTF. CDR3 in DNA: TGTGCCACCAGTGATTACAGGGTCTCTGGGGCCAACGTCCTGACTTTC.

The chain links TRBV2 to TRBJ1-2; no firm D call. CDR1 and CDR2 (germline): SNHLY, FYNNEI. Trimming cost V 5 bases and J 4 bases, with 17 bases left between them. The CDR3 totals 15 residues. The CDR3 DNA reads TGTGCCAGCAGTTTATCGGTAAGGGCCGGCTATGGCTACACCTTC. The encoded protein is CASSLSVRAGYGYTF. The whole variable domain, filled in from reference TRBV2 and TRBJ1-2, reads EPEVTQTPSHQVTQMGQEVILRCVPISNHLYFYWYRQILGQKVEFLVSFYNNEISEKSEIFDDQFSVERPDGSNFTLKIRSTKLEDSAMYFCASSLSVRAGYGYTFGSGTRLTVV.